This entry lists 27 T cell receptor beta chains sequenced from one sample in a study of CD8 T cells in ankylosing spondylitis (dated by TCRdb to between 2016 and 2019). Libraries were made using 5' RACE. The instrument given in TCRdb is Illumina HiSeq 2500. Using fastp at Q25 and MiXCR, TCRdb reprocessed the public reads and kept productive beta chains. Each CDR3 protein appears once, grouped with its most common genes and DNA. Within this sample are about 320,000 distinct CDR3 sequences, with around 10% of them counted one time only. Together, the top ten hold about 10% of the sample. The sample was blood, either unsorted or a sorted T cell fraction (not recorded which). The origin of the receptors is a female donor with ankylosing spondylitis or in good health (not recorded which).

The V and J genes are TRBV5-1 and TRBJ2-5, with TRBD1 matching over 8 bases. The germline V gene encodes CDR1 SGHRS and CDR2 YFSETQ. V gave up 3 bases and J gave up 5 bases; unmatched junction bases: 6. This CDR3 spans 14 amino acids. The CDR3 region is CASSWGQAIETQYF. CDR3 bases: TGCGCCAGCAGCTGGGGACAGGCAATCGAGACCCAGTACTTC.

A word on this clonotype: This could be a read error, since a much larger clone is one nucleotide away. The chain couples TRBV11-1 to TRBJ2-2, with a tentative D call TRBD2 (5 bases). The germline V gene encodes CDR1 SGHAT and CDR2 FQDESV (reference sequence). This CDR3 comprises 18 residues. DNA for the CDR3: TGTGCCAGCAGCCCCTGGCCTAGGAAAGCGGCCAACACCGGGGAGCCGTTTTTT. It is translated as CASSPWPRKAANTGEPFF.

This clonotype was detected many times. The chain couples TRBV20-1 to TRBJ2-2; 8 positions match TRBD2. Looked up from germline, CDR1 is DFQATT and CDR2 is SNEGSKA (reference sequence). Unmatched junction bases numbered 7, after V lost 0 bases and J lost 4 bases. This CDR3 comprises 16 residues. The CDR3 DNA sequence: TGCAGTGCTAGAGATCAAGGCGGGAGGTCCACCGGGGAGCTGTTTTTT. Translated: CSARDQGGRSTGELFF.

The sample holds many counts of this clonotype. The chain has TRBV9 and TRBJ2-1; no clear D gene. Germline CDR1 reads SGDLS; CDR2 reads YYNGEE. The CDR3 runs 10 residues. Trimming shortened V by 5 bases and J by 7 bases, and 4 bases separated the two germline ends. The CDR3 DNA reads TGTGCCAGCAGAGGGAATGAGCAGTTCTTC. This encodes CASRGNEQFF.

Points on this clonotype: Being one base from a much bigger clone, this may be a read error. The chain carries TRBV29-1 and TRBJ1-1; 8 positions agree with TRBD1. The CDR3 has 12 residues. Germline CDR1 is SQVTM and CDR2 is ANQGSEA. The CDR3 DNA follows: TGCAACTCCGGACAGGGAAACACTGAAGCTTTCTTT. This codes for CNSGQGNTEAFF.

This chain joins TRBV4-1 and TRBJ2-7; TRBD1 matches at 7 bases. Trimming took 0 bases from V and 2 from J; bases not matched to a gene: 4. Germline CDR1 MGHRA, CDR2 YSYEKL. The length of the CDR3 is 15 residues. The CDR3 reads CASSQETGTAYEQYF. The CDR3 DNA reads TGCGCCAGCAGCCAAGAGACCGGGACAGCCTACGAGCAGTACTTC.

This clonotype was picked up a small number of times. The chain combines TRBV12-3 or TRBV12-4 with TRBJ2-2, with a tentative D call TRBD2 (6 bases). The length of the CDR3 is 16 residues. V shed 8 bases and J shed 3 bases, with 19 bases lying between them. In DNA form, the CDR3 reads TGTGCCAGCTCGAATCCGGGACTCCATTACACCGGGGAGCTGTTTTTT. Its protein is CASSNPGLHYTGELFF.

The chain carries TRBV5-1 and TRBJ2-7; 9 bases align to TRBD1. The CDR3 loop spans 17 amino acids. Unmatched junction bases numbered 11, after V lost 0 bases and J lost 4 bases. The V gene's germline CDR1 is SGHRS and CDR2 YFSETQ. This CDR3 is CASSLDPSGTGRYEQYF. CDR3 DNA sequence: TGCGCCAGCAGCTTGGATCCCTCCGGGACAGGGAGGTACGAGCAGTACTTC.

This clonotype showed up many times. This chain connects TRBV5-1 to TRBJ2-1; D is unclear. Germline V CDR1 and CDR2: SGHRS, YFSETQ. Trimming took 0 bases from V and 0 from J, leaving 7 bases between them. The CDR3 loop spans 15 amino acids. Written as DNA, the CDR3 is TGCGCCAGCAGCTTGGGTCAGAACTCCTACAATGAGCAGTTCTTC. Residues: CASSLGQNSYNEQFF.

There are many counts of this clonotype. This chain joins TRBV20-1 and TRBJ1-1; TRBD1 aligns across 7 bases. The trim removed 5 bases at V and 5 bases at J, leaving 8 bases unmatched. Germline CDR1 DFQATT, CDR2 SNEGSKA (reference sequence). The CDR3 is 13 amino acids. For the CDR3, the DNA is TGCAGTGCTCAGACAGGGATGGGGACTGAAGCTTTCTTT. It yields the protein CSAQTGMGTEAFF.

This clonotype was recorded at least ten times. The chain uses TRBV29-1 and TRBJ2-1; D ambiguous. The V end was cut by 4 bases, the J end by 0 bases, with 10 bases between. CDR3 length: 14 residues. From germline, CDR1 is SQVTM and CDR2 ANQGSEA. The CDR3 spells CSVGRANSYNEQFF. The CDR3 DNA reads TGCAGCGTTGGTAGAGCGAACTCCTACAATGAGCAGTTCTTC.

This clonotype has at least ten counts. This chain uses TRBV10-3 with TRBJ1-2, with 10 bases lining up with TRBD1. The germline V gene has CDR1 ENHRY and CDR2 SYGVKD. Trimming took 10 bases from V and 6 from J; bases not matched to a gene: 8. The CDR3 runs 13 residues. CDR3 sequence reads: CATRPGTGDGYTF. In DNA form, the CDR3 reads TGTGCCACCCGTCCCGGGACAGGGGATGGCTACACCTTC.

This clonotype was recorded at least ten times. Here the CDR3 DNA reads TGCAGTGCCCGCAGGGCATCCTACAATGAGCAGTTCTTC. Its protein is CSARRASYNEQFF. This rearrangement joins TRBV20-1 to TRBJ2-1; tentative D call: TRBD1 (5 bases). Trimming took off 6 bases at V and 1 base at J, with 10 bases between the two ends. Germline V gene lookup returns CDR1 DFQATT and CDR2 SNEGSKA (reference sequence). The CDR3 is 13 residues long.

This clonotype was recorded many times. V is TRBV20-1 and J is TRBJ2-5, with D perhaps TRBD1 or TRBD2 (5 bases each). V shed 1 base and J shed 5 bases, with 14 bases lying between them. The CDR3 extends over 14 amino acids. Per germline, CDR1 DFQATT and CDR2 SNEGSKA (reference sequence). The CDR3 here is CSARGGAGWETQYF. CDR3 in DNA: TGCAGTGCTAGAGGGGGCGCGGGTTGGGAGACCCAGTACTTC.

In its sample, this clonotype was seen a few times. This chain joins TRBV20-1 and TRBJ2-2; TRBD2 matches 10 bases. There are 14 residues in the CDR3. Germline CDR1 and CDR2: DFQATT and SNEGSKA (reference sequence). Germline trimming cut 7 bases from V and 8 bases from J; bases unmatched to any gene: 10. CDR3 region: CSGRTTSGVGELFF. The CDR3, as DNA: TGCAGTGGCAGGACCACTAGCGGGGTTGGGGAGCTGTTTTTT.

This clonotype occurred many times. The rearrangement links TRBV15 to TRBJ2-7; 7 positions agree with TRBD1. The CDR3 has 16 residues. V shed 2 bases and J 1 base; nucleotides not matched to a gene: 8. The germline gives CDR1 LNHNV, CDR2 YYDKDF (reference sequence). The CDR3 region is CATSRRQGPLSYEQYF. The CDR3 nucleotides read TGTGCCACCAGCAGAAGACAGGGTCCACTATCCTACGAGCAGTACTTC.

This clonotype was observed a handful of times. V gene TRBV27 combines with J gene TRBJ2-7; D is tentatively TRBD1 or TRBD2 (5 bases each). The V gene's germline CDR1 is MNHEY and CDR2 SMNVEV (reference sequence). Trimming removed 2 bases at V and 0 bases at J, with 17 bases between. The CDR3 is 17 residues long. The CDR3 coding sequence is TGTGCCAGCAGTTTAGGTGGGAACTGGGGGAGCTCCTACGAGCAGTACTTC. Protein: CASSLGGNWGSSYEQYF.

The chain couples TRBV5-6 to TRBJ2-1; no clear D gene. The germline V and J ends were trimmed by 0 bases and 8 bases, with 18 bases remaining between them. CDR3 size: 16 residues. Germline V gene sequence: CDR1 SGHDT, CDR2 YYEEEE. Written as DNA, the CDR3 is TGTGCCAGCAGCTTGGTAACGTTCGGAAGGCCCCATGAGCAGTTCTTC. Its protein product is CASSLVTFGRPHEQFF.

This clonotype was found a few times. This chain links TRBV12-3 or TRBV12-4 with TRBJ1-2; D remains unclear. The germline V and J ends were trimmed by 3 bases and 2 bases, with 10 bases remaining between them. This CDR3 has 14 residues. CDR3 sequence: CASSFGTGNYGYTF. The CDR3 coding sequence is TGTGCCAGCAGTTTCGGCACCGGCAACTATGGCTACACCTTC.

In this sample, this clonotype turned up many times. CDR3 sequence reads: CASSSQTGLTDTQYF. In nucleotides, the CDR3 is TGTGCCAGCAGCTCCCAGACAGGGTTAACAGATACGCAGTATTTT. This chain links TRBV7-2 with TRBJ2-3; 7 bases agree with TRBD1. Germline V gene data show CDR1 as SGHTA and CDR2 as FQGNSA. The CDR3 spans 15 residues. J gave up 3 bases and V 4 bases, and 7 bases lay outside the gene matches.

This clonotype was seen only a few times. This chain links TRBV7-9 with TRBJ2-6; the D gene is possibly TRBD1 (6 bases). Germline CDR1 reads SEHNR; CDR2 reads FQNEAQ (reference sequence). Between the trimmed V and J ends, which lost 0 bases and 0 bases, there was a span of 9 bases. This CDR3 comprises 17 residues. The CDR3 nucleotides read TGTGCCAGCAGCTTAGCGGAGGACAGCTCTGGGGCCAACGTCCTGACTTTC. Protein product: CASSLAEDSSGANVLTF. Full variable domain (rest looked up from reference TRBV7-9 and TRBJ2-6): DTGVSQNPRHKITKRGQNVTFRCDPISEHNRLYWYRQTLGQGPEFLTYFQNEAQLEKSRLLSDRFSAERPKGSFSTLEIQRTEQGDSAMYLCASSLAEDSSGANVLTFGAGSRLTVL.

This clonotype showed up many times. The chain combines TRBV20-1 with TRBJ2-3; 9 positions agree with TRBD1. CDR3 size: 13 residues. Germline assignment: CDR1 DFQATT and CDR2 SNEGSKA (reference sequence). Unmatched junction bases numbered 4, after V lost 3 bases and J lost 6 bases. In DNA, the CDR3 is TGCAGTGCTAGTGGGACAGGGTGGGATACGCAGTATTTT. Protein product: CSASGTGWDTQYF.

This clonotype was seen at least ten times. The DNA is omitted, as the CDR3 cannot be located on it reliably, and the CDR3 follows TCRdb's listing. The chain is built from TRBV5-1 and TRBJ1-1; TRBD1 is taken as the D call from the table, unchecked against the DNA. Termini included, the CDR3 measures 15 amino acids. The germline CDR1 and CDR2 sequences are SGHRS and YFSETQ. CDR3 in amino acids: CASSSSWTGGTEAFF.

This clonotype was found many times. J is TRBJ2-7 and V is TRBV20-1; D remains ambiguous. CDR1 is DFQATT, CDR2 SNEGSKA, per germline (reference sequence). The V and J ends lost 1 base and 2 bases respectively, with 12 bases between them. The CDR3 is 14 amino acids. The CDR3 nucleotides are TGCAGTGCTAGAGGGCAGGCCTCTACCTACGAGCAGTACTTC. Its protein is CSARGQASTYEQYF.

V gene TRBV4-3 combines with J gene TRBJ2-1; D remains unclear. The V and J ends lost 0 bases and 0 bases respectively, with 6 bases between them. Germline loops: CDR1 LGHNA, CDR2 YSLEER. CDR3 size: 15 residues. The CDR3 bases are TGCGCCAGCAGCCAAGAATGGAGCTCCTACAATGAGCAGTTCTTC. It codes for CASSQEWSSYNEQFF.

This clonotype was found many times. V gene TRBV5-1 combines with J gene TRBJ1-2, with D perhaps matching TRBD1 (6 bases). With 1 base removed from V and 8 bases from J, the gap between germline ends came to 12 bases. This CDR3 spans 13 amino acids. Per the germline V gene, CDR1 is SGHRS and CDR2 is YFSETQ. As DNA, the CDR3 is TGCGCCAGCAGCTTGCAGGGGACGGACGGCTACACCTTC. The encoded protein is CASSLQGTDGYTF.

This clonotype was counted ten times or more. The V and J genes are TRBV7-2 and TRBJ2-1; TRBD1 matches 8 bases. V trimming: 5 bases; J trimming: 8 bases; junction bases outside the gene matches: 5. The CDR3 consists of 13 residues. Germline CDR1 reads SGHTA; CDR2 reads FQGNSA. The DNA for the CDR3 is TGTGCCAGCAGCCCGAAGACAGGGGATGAGCAGTTCTTC. It yields the protein CASSPKTGDEQFF.